These T cell receptor beta chains were read from a single sample in a study of blood T cell repertoires in COVID-19. The table came from immunoSEQ multiplex PCR; TCRdb's copy has only in-frame clones and leaves some out. This table holds fewer than 350,000 clones, around 85% found once. The specimen sequenced was PBMCs or T cells enriched from blood (not recorded which). All receptors derive from a woman between 35 and 50 years old who had recovered from COVID-19. Each CDR3 is given with its conserved first and last residue. The D gene is left open where the match is weak. Some rows mark clone size as missing; the rest say once, few, many or name a class of expanded clone.

DNA: TGTGCCTGCTCACAGGGGGAAGCTTTCTTT; CDR3: CACSQGEAFF; J: TRBJ1-1; size: NA; V: TRBV30; D: TRBD1
DNA: TGTGCCAGCAGGCGGGAGCACGGTCAGCCCCAGCATTTT; CDR3: CASRREHGQPQHF; J: TRBJ1-5; size: NA; V: TRBV2; D: NA
DNA: TGTGCCAGCGGACTAGCGGAGTACAATGAGCAGTTCTTC; CDR3: CASGLAEYNEQFF; J: TRBJ2-1; size: NA; V: TRBV6-5; D: TRBD2
DNA: TGTGCCAGCAGCTTATTAAAGGGTCGCGGGAGGAAGGCAGATACGCAGTATTTT; CDR3: CASSLLKGRGRKADTQYF; J: TRBJ2-3; size: once; V: TRBV7-8; D: TRBD2
DNA: TGTGCCAGCAGCTTACAAGCGGGACGCACAGATACGCAGTATTTT; CDR3: CASSLQAGRTDTQYF; J: TRBJ2-3; size: NA; V: TRBV7-2; D: TRBD2
DNA: TGTGCCAGCAGTCCTTCTAGCGCTTCACTCATCCACGAGCAGTACTTC; CDR3: CASSPSSASLIHEQYF; J: TRBJ2-7; size: NA; V: TRBV27; D: NA
DNA: TGTGCCACCAGTGATCCCACTTCCGGGAGCACAGATACGCAGTATTTT; CDR3: CATSDPTSGSTDTQYF; J: TRBJ2-3; size: NA; V: TRBV24-1; D: NA
DNA: TGTGCCAGCAGTTCGGGAGGTGAGCCCCAGCATTTT; CDR3: CASSSGGEPQHF; J: TRBJ1-5; size: NA; V: TRBV6-2/TRBV6-3; D: NA
DNA: TGTGCCAGCAGCCCCGGGGGACAGGGAAGGGATACGCAGTATTTT; CDR3: CASSPGGQGRDTQYF; J: TRBJ2-3; size: NA; V: TRBV7-2; D: TRBD1
DNA: TGTGCCAGCAGCTTAGCCACCGGGGGATCTACTAATGAAAAACTGTTTTTT; CDR3: CASSLATGGSTNEKLFF; J: TRBJ1-4; size: once; V: TRBV7-8; D: NA
DNA: TGTGCCAGTAGTATGGAAGGACAGACCCCCTACGAGCAGTACTTC; CDR3: CASSMEGQTPYEQYF; J: TRBJ2-7; size: NA; V: TRBV19; D: NA
DNA: TGCGCCAGCAGCCGAGACAGGGGGGTCACTGAAGCTTTCTTT; CDR3: CASSRDRGVTEAFF; J: TRBJ1-1; size: NA; V: TRBV4-3; D: TRBD1
DNA: TGTGCCAGCAGGAGAGGAGGGGCAGGCAAGTGGACCGGGGAGCTGTTTTTT; CDR3: CASRRGGAGKWTGELFF; J: TRBJ2-2; size: NA; V: TRBV27; D: NA
DNA: TGTGCCAGCAAACAAGAGGGTGAAAAACTGTTTTTT; CDR3: CASKQEGEKLFF; J: TRBJ1-4; size: NA; V: TRBV28; D: NA
DNA: TGTGCCAGTAGATCGGGACAGGGACAAGCTGGGAATCAGCCCCAGCATTTT; CDR3: CASRSGQGQAGNQPQHF; J: TRBJ1-5; size: NA; V: TRBV19; D: TRBD1
DNA: TGTGCCAGCAGTGAAGCGGCGACTAGCGGGAGCCATGAGCAGTTCTTC; CDR3: CASSEAATSGSHEQFF; J: TRBJ2-1; size: NA; V: TRBV2; D: TRBD2
DNA: TGTGCCAGCAGCTTAAGCCTAGCGGGTACAGATACGCAGTATTTT; CDR3: CASSLSLAGTDTQYF; J: TRBJ2-3; size: NA; V: TRBV7-2; D: TRBD2
DNA: TGTGCCAGCGGCGGACAGGGGATCGCCTACGAGCAGTACTTC; CDR3: CASGGQGIAYEQYF; J: TRBJ2-7; size: NA; V: TRBV6-5; D: TRBD1
DNA: TGTGCCAGCAGCCGGGTATCCTACGAGCAGTACTTC; CDR3: CASSRVSYEQYF; J: TRBJ2-7; size: NA; V: TRBV11-2; D: NA
DNA: TGTGCCAGCTCACCGGGCCAAGGGGGGCGGGAGCTCGAGCAGTACTTC; CDR3: CASSPGQGGRELEQYF; J: TRBJ2-7; size: NA; V: TRBV18; D: NA
DNA: TGTGCCTGGGACAGGGGTTTAGGGAATTCACCCCTCCACTTT; CDR3: CAWDRGLGNSPLHF; J: TRBJ1-6; size: NA; V: TRBV30; D: TRBD1
DNA: TGTGCCAGCAGTCCCCGGACTAGCGGGAACGACGAGCAGTACTTC; CDR3: CASSPRTSGNDEQYF; J: TRBJ2-7; size: NA; V: TRBV2; D: TRBD2
DNA: TGTGCCAGCAGCCAACCGACGGAGGGCTGGAACACTGAAGCTTTCTTT; CDR3: CASSQPTEGWNTEAFF; J: TRBJ1-1; size: NA; V: TRBV4-2; D: NA
DNA: TGTGCCAGCAGCGGCCCCGGGAGCGGCCTGGCCAATGAGCAGTTCTTC; CDR3: CASSGPGSGLANEQFF; J: TRBJ2-1; size: once; V: TRBV9; D: NA
DNA: TGTGCCAGTAGTGGGTCCCAGGGGCCCACTGAAGCTTTCTTT; CDR3: CASSGSQGPTEAFF; J: TRBJ1-1; size: NA; V: TRBV19; D: NA
DNA: TGTGCCAGCACCCCCTTAGCGGGACGTTACGAGCAGTACTTC; CDR3: CASTPLAGRYEQYF; J: TRBJ2-7; size: NA; V: TRBV28; D: TRBD2
DNA: TGTGCCAGCAGCTACACCACCGCAAGCGGGAAACATGAGCAGTACTTC; CDR3: CASSYTTASGKHEQYF; J: TRBJ2-7; size: few; V: TRBV7-6; D: TRBD2
DNA: TGTGCCAGCAGTTTAAGGAGTTTGGGCAATGAGCAGTTCTTC; CDR3: CASSLRSLGNEQFF; J: TRBJ2-1; size: NA; V: TRBV27; D: NA
DNA: TGTGCTAGCAGTTCTAGCGGGATGGAGAATGAGCAGTTCTTC; CDR3: CASSSSGMENEQFF; J: TRBJ2-1; size: NA; V: TRBV7-7; D: TRBD2
DNA: TGTGCCAGCAGCTTAACCGGACAGCCAATGTCCCCAGATACGCAGTATTTT; CDR3: CASSLTGQPMSPDTQYF; J: TRBJ2-3; size: NA; V: TRBV7-3; D: NA
DNA: TGTGCCAGCTCACCCCAACGGACAGGGGTCTCCTACGAGCAGTACTTC; CDR3: CASSPQRTGVSYEQYF; J: TRBJ2-7; size: NA; V: TRBV18; D: TRBD1
DNA: TGCGCCAGCAGCCAAGCGGGACTTTCACCCCTCCACTTT; CDR3: CASSQAGLSPLHF; J: TRBJ1-6; size: NA; V: TRBV4-3; D: NA
DNA: TGTGCCATCAGTGAGTCGACAACCTACGAGCAGTACTTC; CDR3: CAISESTTYEQYF; J: TRBJ2-7; size: NA; V: TRBV10-3; D: NA
DNA: TGTGCCTGGAGTGTGGGACAGATAGCGGAAAAACTGTTTTTT; CDR3: CAWSVGQIAEKLFF; J: TRBJ1-4; size: NA; V: TRBV30; D: TRBD1
DNA: TGCGCCAGCAGCCAAGACGAGGGAAACTACGAGCAGTACTTC; CDR3: CASSQDEGNYEQYF; J: TRBJ2-7; size: NA; V: TRBV4-3; D: NA
DNA: TGTGCCACCAGCCCCTGGGGACTCGGGGGTTCACCCCTCCACTTT; CDR3: CATSPWGLGGSPLHF; J: TRBJ1-6; size: NA; V: TRBV15; D: NA
DNA: TGTGCCAGCTCACCGCGCCGGGAAAGAGGAAACACCATATATTTT; CDR3: CASSPRRERGNTIYF; J: TRBJ1-3; size: NA; V: TRBV18; D: NA
DNA: TGTGCCAGCACCAGACAGAACACTGAAGCTTTCTTT; CDR3: CASTRQNTEAFF; J: TRBJ1-1; size: once; V: TRBV2; D: NA
DNA: TGTGCCAGCTCGCCAGACAGGGCACAAGAGACCCAGTACTTC; CDR3: CASSPDRAQETQYF; J: TRBJ2-5; size: NA; V: TRBV18; D: TRBD1
DNA: TGTGCCAGCAGTGAATGGGGCGGAGTGTACAATGAGCAGTTCTTC; CDR3: CASSEWGGVYNEQFF; J: TRBJ2-1; size: NA; V: TRBV2; D: NA
DNA: TGTGCCAGCAGCTTGCCCGGGACAGGGTCGGGCGGCTACACCTTC; CDR3: CASSLPGTGSGGYTF; J: TRBJ1-2; size: once; V: TRBV5-6; D: TRBD1
DNA: TGCGCCAGCAGCTTGTCAACAGGGGTCAGGACCGGGGAGCTGTTTTTT; CDR3: CASSLSTGVRTGELFF; J: TRBJ2-2; size: NA; V: TRBV5-1; D: TRBD1
DNA: TGTGCCAGCAGCTTAGGGACACGGGAAAACATTCAGTACTTC; CDR3: CASSLGTRENIQYF; J: TRBJ2-4; size: NA; V: TRBV5-8; D: NA
DNA: TGTGCTAGCAGCTTAACACAGGGGCCGTCATCGAACACCGGGGAGCTGTTTTTT; CDR3: CASSLTQGPSSNTGELFF; J: TRBJ2-2; size: NA; V: TRBV7-7; D: TRBD1
DNA: TGTGCCTGGACGGTCTCCTCCTACGAGCAGTACTTC; CDR3: CAWTVSSYEQYF; J: TRBJ2-7; size: NA; V: TRBV30; D: NA
DNA: TGTGCCAGCAGCTTACCTAGGGGTAGCGGGAGATTAAAGTACAATGAGCAGTTCTTC; CDR3: CASSLPRGSGRLKYNEQFF; J: TRBJ2-1; size: NA; V: TRBV7-9; D: TRBD2
DNA: TGTGCCAGCAGTGAATTTGGGGGACAGCTGGGGATAAATGAAAAACTGTTTTTT; CDR3: CASSEFGGQLGINEKLFF; J: TRBJ1-4; size: few; V: TRBV25-1; D: TRBD1
DNA: TGCGCCAGCAGCCCCGGACAGGGGAAGGAAAAACTGTTTTTT; CDR3: CASSPGQGKEKLFF; J: TRBJ1-4; size: NA; V: TRBV4-1; D: TRBD1
DNA: TGTGCCAGCTCGCGGGACAGGGTTTACGAGCAGTACTTC; CDR3: CASSRDRVYEQYF; J: TRBJ2-7; size: NA; V: TRBV18; D: TRBD1
DNA: TGCGCCAGCAGTCACAGTTCCTCCCCTTACGAGCAGTACTTC; CDR3: CASSHSSSPYEQYF; J: TRBJ2-7; size: NA; V: TRBV23-1; D: NA
DNA: TGTGCCAGCAGACGCGGGACTAGCGACTACAATGAGCAGTTCTTC; CDR3: CASRRGTSDYNEQFF; J: TRBJ2-1; size: few; V: TRBV2; D: TRBD2
DNA: TGCGCCAGCAGCTTGGGACACGCGAACACCGGGGAGCTGTTTTTT; CDR3: CASSLGHANTGELFF; J: TRBJ2-2; size: NA; V: TRBV5-1; D: NA
DNA: TGTGCCAGCAGCTTCGCGGGAGTTGGTGAGCAGTTCTTC; CDR3: CASSFAGVGEQFF; J: TRBJ2-1; size: NA; V: TRBV7-2; D: TRBD2
DNA: TGTGCCAGCAGTTTCGGGGGAAATGGTGAGCAGTTCTTC; CDR3: CASSFGGNGEQFF; J: TRBJ2-1; size: NA; V: TRBV28; D: NA